Presented here are 18 T cell receptor beta chains from one specimen sequenced in a study of CXCR3-negative and CXCR3-positive naive CD8 T cells. UMI-labeled 5' RACE TRB cDNA libraries were prepared from the cells. No DNA is given; TCRdb re-called the 5' RACE reads and lists each CDR3 protein once. The record lists about 130,000 distinct CDR3 sequences, of which the ten most abundant hold 0.29%. Sequences were obtained from naive CXCR3- CD8+ T cells from blood. Subset defined: CD45RO-CCR7+CD27+CD95- naive CD8+ T cells lacking CXCR3 (TNR3-). Receptors originate from a human donor in good health. Some clones in this sample may be carry-over from other donors' samples.

The chain employs TRBV5-1 and TRBJ2-1. The length of the CDR3 is 13 residues. Germline V lookup: CDR1 SGHRS, CDR2 YFSETQ. The CDR3 here is CASSLLQENEQFF.

The chain couples TRBV29-1 to TRBJ2-1; checking the TCRdb D call of TRBD2 is not possible without DNA. This CDR3 comprises 16 residues. CDR1 and CDR2 from the germline V gene are SQVTM and ANQGSEA. The CDR3 here is CSVPEGGLAGDDEQFF.

V usage is TRBV6-2 or TRBV6-3 and J usage is TRBJ2-2; TCRdb selects TRBD2, and the lack of DNA leaves this call unchecked. This CDR3 is built from 14 residues. Looked up from germline, CDR1 is MNHEY and CDR2 is SVGEGT. CDR3 sequence: CASRTPPSTGELFF.

This chain joins TRBV5-1 and TRBJ2-1; TCRdb names TRBD1, which stays unverified in the absence of DNA. This CDR3 comprises 13 residues. Germline V gene lookup returns CDR1 SGHRS and CDR2 YFSETQ. CDR3: CASSSSPGYEQFF. Complete variable domain (other parts from reference TRBV5-1 and TRBJ2-1): KAGVTQTPRYLIKTRGQQVTLSCSPISGHRSVSWYQQTPGQGLQFLFEYFSETQRNKGNFPGRFSGRQFSNSRSEMNVSTLELGDSALYLCASSSSPGYEQFFGPGTRLTVL.

V gene TRBV12-3 or TRBV12-4 combines with J gene TRBJ1-2; TCRdb proposes TRBD1, but this gene call is untestable without DNA. The CDR3 is 15 residues long. Here the CDR3 reads CASSLGQSAAYGYTF.

The chain has TRBV3-1 and TRBJ2-7. The CDR3 has 18 amino acids. Germline CDR1 reads LGHDT; CDR2 reads YNNKEL (reference sequence). The CDR3 loop reads CASSQDLSLILSASEQYF.

CDR3 sequence: CSVGEGNTEAFF. The V gene is TRBV29-1, the J gene TRBJ1-1. Germline-derived CDR1 and CDR2 are SQVTM and ANQGSEA. This CDR3 has 12 residues.

The chain combines TRBV7-2 with TRBJ2-1; TCRdb lists TRBD2, though no DNA is available to test this call. Germline V gives CDR1 SGHTA, CDR2 FQGNSA. The CDR3 loop spans 17 amino acids. The CDR3 loop reads CASSLAQRETTYGEQFF.

This rearrangement joins TRBV28 to TRBJ2-5; absent DNA, TCRdb's TRBD1 call cannot be checked. CDR3 length: 16 amino acids. Germline CDR1 and CDR2: MDHEN and SYDVKM. The CDR3: CASSLTGTGFRETQYF.

The gene calls are TRBV28 and TRBJ2-7; TCRdb gives TRBD2 as the D gene, but with no DNA this cannot be confirmed. The CDR3 loop spans 16 amino acids. Germline V lookup: CDR1 MDHEN, CDR2 SYDVKM. This CDR3 reads CASSLPPAGLPYEQYF.

The chain links TRBV6-1 to TRBJ2-5. This CDR3 has 13 residues. From germline, CDR1 is MNHNS and CDR2 SASEGT. This CDR3 is CASSGWLSETQYF.

This sequence joins TRBV6-2 or TRBV6-3 and TRBJ2-1; checking the TCRdb D call of TRBD2 is not possible without DNA. The CDR3 runs to 14 residues. Germline assignment: CDR1 MNHEY and CDR2 SVGEGT. CDR3 region: CASCSGREANEQFF.

The chain has TRBV5-1 and TRBJ2-1; TCRdb names TRBD1, which stays unverified in the absence of DNA. The CDR3 contains 12 residues. Per the germline V gene, CDR1 is SGHRS and CDR2 is YFSETQ. CDR3 protein: CASSPGQGARDF.

The gene calls are TRBV15 and TRBJ2-3. Germline loops: CDR1 LNHNV, CDR2 YYDKDF (reference sequence). The CDR3 contains 13 residues. Here the CDR3 reads CATSRVGTDTQYF.

The chain recombines TRBV10-3 with TRBJ2-3; TCRdb names TRBD2, which stays unverified in the absence of DNA. From germline, CDR1 is ENHRY and CDR2 SYGVKD. CDR3 length: 18 residues. CDR3 region: CAISEDPGLAGAGDTQYF.

V and J are TRBV3-1 and TRBJ2-5; TCRdb proposes TRBD1, but this gene call is untestable without DNA. The CDR3 length is 19 residues. The V gene's germline CDR1 is LGHDT and CDR2 YNNKEL (reference sequence). The CDR3 sequence: CASSQDTGIAGVYQETQYF.

The gene calls are TRBV4-3 and TRBJ1-2; checking the TCRdb D call of TRBD1 is not possible without DNA. CDR1 LGHNA and CDR2 YSLEER come from the germline V gene. The CDR3 is 17 residues long. CDR3 amino acids: CASSHRETAELNYGYTF.

The V gene is TRBV4-2, the J gene TRBJ2-1. The CDR3 runs to 17 residues. Germline values: CDR1 LGHNA, CDR2 YNFKEQ. The CDR3 spells CASSQVITESSYNEQFF.